These 19 T cell receptor beta chains came from one sample sequenced in a study of CD8 T cells in Susac syndrome. With random hexamers, roughly 0.45 to 1 ug RNA was reverse transcribed. A single record per CDR3 protein comes from TCRdb applying MiXCR to the immunoSEQ multiplex PCR reads. The sample lists some 300,000 distinct CDR3 sequences; 89% were seen once. Sequencing was carried out using CD8+ T cells from PBMCs. These receptor sequences come from a human donor with multiple sclerosis.

This sequence joins TRBV20-1 and TRBJ2-1; 10 nucleotides match TRBD2. This CDR3 spans 14 amino acids. The germline V gene has CDR1 DFQATT and CDR2 SNEGSKA (reference sequence). The ends lost 7 bases at V and 9 bases at J; junction bases unmatched: 12. The CDR3 loop reads CSVNLAGELVEQFF. The CDR3 nucleotides read TGCAGTGTTAATCTAGCGGGAGAATTAGTTGAGCAGTTCTTC.

The chain couples TRBV29-1 to TRBJ2-1, with D unclear. Trimming stripped 8 bases from V and 4 bases from J, with 9 bases between. The CDR3 covers 11 residues. The germline gives CDR1 SQVTM, CDR2 ANQGSEA. CDR3: CSSRAYNEQFF. The CDR3 nucleotides read TGCAGCAGCCGGGCTTACAATGAGCAGTTCTTC.

The chain employs TRBV3-1 and TRBJ2-7; D possibly matches TRBD1 or TRBD2 (6 bases each). Germline V gene sequence: CDR1 LGHDT, CDR2 YNNKEL (reference sequence). The CDR3 runs to 16 residues. V shed 2 bases and J shed 3 bases, with 17 bases lying between them. CDR3 DNA sequence: TGTGCCAGCAGCCAAATGCAGGAGGGCAGGGGCTACGAGCAGTACTTC. Its protein is CASSQMQEGRGYEQYF.

On this clonotype: This could be a read error, since a much larger clone is one nucleotide away. The chain uses TRBV27 and TRBJ2-1, with 10 bases identical to TRBD2. This CDR3 has 15 amino acids. The V and J ends lost 6 bases and 2 bases, in that order; junction bases with no gene match: 4. Germline lookup yields CDR1 MNHEY and CDR2 SMNVEV (reference sequence). CDR3 DNA: TGTGCCAGCAGCCCCGGGACTAGCGCCTACAATGAGCAGTTCTTC. It yields the protein CASSPGTSAYNEQFF.

The chain recombines TRBV3-1 with TRBJ2-7; TRBD2 matches at 8 bases. The CDR3 spans 17 residues. Germline-derived CDR1 and CDR2 are LGHDT and YNNKEL (reference sequence). With 1 base clipped from V and 4 bases from J, the junction kept 12 bases outside the gene matches. The CDR3 DNA sequence: TGTGCCAGCAGCCAAGTCCCCCCGGGACTAGGTATTTACGAGCAGTACTTC. This sequence encodes CASSQVPPGLGIYEQYF.

This chain connects TRBV11-2 to TRBJ2-2; D may correspond to TRBD1 or TRBD2 (5 bases each). The CDR3 runs 15 residues. From germline, CDR1 is SGHAT and CDR2 FQNNGV. V lost 5 bases and J 6 bases, leaving 16 bases between the germline ends. CDR3 DNA sequence: TGTGCCAGCAGCGCACTGGGGGTCTCCCCCGGGGAGCTGTTTTTT. Translation gives CASSALGVSPGELFF.

This clonotype was counted a single time. V gene TRBV7-2 combines with J gene TRBJ2-3; no clear D gene. The V end was cut by 5 bases, the J end by 2 bases, with 20 bases between. CDR1 is SGHTA and CDR2 is FQGNSA in the germline V gene. The CDR3 consists of 17 residues. CDR3 nucleotide sequence: TGTGCCAGCAGCCCCCGGTTAGTGGGCCAACCCACAGATACGCAGTATTTT. It translates to CASSPRLVGQPTDTQYF.

The chain is built from TRBV5-6 and TRBJ2-7; TRBD2 might be the D (5 bases). Germline CDR1 is SGHDT and CDR2 is YYEEEE. CDR3 length: 14 residues. The V and J ends lost 3 bases and 2 bases respectively, with 12 bases between them. CDR3 sequence: CASSSSRATYEQYF. CDR3 bases: TGTGCCAGCAGCTCATCGCGGGCGACCTACGAGCAGTACTTC.

This clonotype is a singleton in its sample. The chain employs TRBV13 and TRBJ2-1; D is tentatively TRBD1 or TRBD2 (6 bases each). CDR3 length equals 15 residues. Germline CDR1 PRHDT, CDR2 FYEKMQ (reference sequence). The ends were cut back, 4 bases at V and 5 bases at J, with 15 bases in the middle. The CDR3 DNA follows: TGTGCCAGCAGCTCCACCTACCGGGGGCACAATGAGCAGTTCTTC. It encodes CASSSTYRGHNEQFF.

The rearrangement links TRBV27 to TRBJ2-7, with D tentatively TRBD2 (7 bases). Germline V gene lookup returns CDR1 MNHEY and CDR2 SMNVEV (reference sequence). Trimming took 0 bases from V and 3 from J, leaving 15 bases between them. The CDR3 contains 16 residues. The CDR3 is CASSLSGQGRVYEQYF. Written as DNA, the CDR3 is TGTGCCAGCAGTTTATCCGGCCAGGGGAGGGTCTACGAGCAGTACTTC.

This clonotype has just one count. The V and J genes are TRBV4-2 and TRBJ2-1, with D maybe TRBD2 (6 bases). The CDR3 is 16 residues long. Germline assignment: CDR1 LGHNA and CDR2 YNFKEQ. Trimming pared 0 bases from V and 10 bases from J, leaving 19 bases between. The CDR3 loop reads CASSQDGGETSWEQFF. CDR3 DNA: TGTGCCAGCAGCCAAGACGGGGGAGAAACGTCATGGGAGCAGTTCTTC.

This sequence joins TRBV9 and TRBJ2-7, with 8 bases that match TRBD2. CDR1 is SGDLS, CDR2 YYNGEE, per germline. This CDR3 has 15 residues. The ends lost 2 bases at V and 5 bases at J; junction bases unmatched: 9. CDR3 sequence (DNA): TGTGCCAGCAGCGTGGGGAGCGGGAGTCCCCACGAGCAGTACTTC. It codes for CASSVGSGSPHEQYF.

V is TRBV28 and J is TRBJ2-1; 11 nucleotides align to TRBD2. Germline V lookup: CDR1 MDHEN, CDR2 SYDVKM. The V gene end was trimmed by 6 bases and the J gene end by 2 bases; junction bases not matched to a gene: 18. This CDR3 comprises 20 residues. DNA for the CDR3: TGTGCCAGCAGCTCCTTCAGGGTTACTAGCGGGAGTATCACCTACAATGAGCAGTTCTTC. Its translation is CASSSFRVTSGSITYNEQFF.

The chain recombines TRBV6-5 with TRBJ1-6; unclear D gene. The CDR3 is made up of 14 amino acids. The ends were cut back, 2 bases at V and 7 bases at J, with 9 bases in the middle. Germline CDR1 and CDR2: MNHEY and SVGAGI. The CDR3 sequence is CASSYETPNSPLHF. The CDR3 DNA is TGTGCCAGCAGTTACGAGACACCCAATTCACCCCTCCACTTT.

The table lists this clonotype with a few counts. V and J are TRBV18 and TRBJ2-3; no definite D call. The germline V gene encodes CDR1 KGHSH and CDR2 LQKENI. This CDR3 contains 14 residues. Trimming shortened V by 4 bases and J by 2 bases, and 10 bases separated the two germline ends. CDR3 in DNA: TGTGCCAGCTCACTTGCAATCTCCACAGATACGCAGTATTTT. Translation: CASSLAISTDTQYF.

The genes are TRBV9 and TRBJ2-2; D may be TRBD1 or TRBD2 (5 bases each). The V end was cut by 2 bases, the J end by 0 bases, with 11 bases between. CDR1 and CDR2 from the germline V gene are SGDLS and YYNGEE. CDR3 size: 16 residues. CDR3 protein: CASSVWDGPNTGELFF. DNA for the CDR3: TGTGCCAGCAGCGTCTGGGACGGACCGAACACCGGGGAGCTGTTTTTT.

This chain links TRBV20-1 with TRBJ2-7; maybe TRBD2 (6 bases). Trimming cost V 1 base and J 2 bases, with 18 bases left between them. CDR1 is DFQATT and CDR2 is SNEGSKA in the germline V gene (reference sequence). The CDR3 spans 16 residues. The chain's CDR3 is CSARVDISGSPYEQYF. The CDR3 DNA sequence: TGCAGTGCTAGAGTTGACATTAGCGGATCCCCCTACGAGCAGTACTTC.

The rearrangement uses TRBV18 and TRBJ2-4; weak D call: TRBD2 (6 bases). Deletions cut 2 bases from V and 7 bases from J, with 12 bases between. The CDR3 contains 14 residues. Germline CDR1 and CDR2: KGHSH and LQKENI. The CDR3 spells CASSPWGELNIQYF. CDR3 bases: TGTGCCAGCTCACCATGGGGGGAGTTGAACATTCAGTACTTC.

This chain joins TRBV15 and TRBJ1-2; D is perhaps TRBD1 (5 bases). Trimming took 0 bases from V and 0 from J, leaving 11 bases between them. Germline assignment: CDR1 LNHNV and CDR2 YYDKDF (reference sequence). The CDR3 contains 16 residues. CDR3 nucleotide sequence: TGTGCCACCAGCAGAGATAGTACAGGCCCTAACTATGGCTACACCTTC. This translates into CATSRDSTGPNYGYTF.